This TCR beta chain was profiled in a study of cytotoxic CD8 clonotypes in ibrutinib-treated CLL. Repertoires were generated with immunoSEQ multiplex PCR, while TCRdb's copy carries only in-frame clones and drops some. Of about 300,000 clones listed, around 69% are singletons. The V end lost 3 bases, the J end lost 7 bases, and 21 bases lay between the germline ends. Germline-derived CDR1 and CDR2 are LGHNA and YSLEER. This CDR3 contains 16 residues. Concerning this clone itself: No antigen is known for it.

General study results and limits: Public clonotypes, found uncommonly, either contracted or stayed stable on treatment.

The TCR sequence derives from a human donor with chronic lymphocytic leukemia. The sequences come from PBMCs, collected at disease progression, from a patient treated with ibrutinib. The chain employs TRBV4-3 and TRBJ2-5; D is perhaps TRBD2 (5 bases). CDR3 sequence (DNA): TGCGCCAGCAGCCAGAGCTGGCTGGGAGCTCACGGGACCCAGTACTTC. Amino acids: CASSQSWLGAHGTQYF.